Following are 12 T cell receptor beta chains from one sample sequenced in a study of esophageal squamous cell carcinoma under preoperative chemotherapy. TCRdb passed the PCR reads through MiXCR, listing each CDR3 protein once. The table lists around 15,000 distinct CDR3 sequences, about three fifths of them singletons. The time point is: before preoperative PTX-NDP chemotherapy. The sample was acquired from a patient given preoperative chemotherapy. The receptors derive from a human donor with esophageal squamous cell carcinoma. The donor label of this sample is uncertain.

The V call is TRBV10-3, the J call TRBJ2-1, with D possibly being TRBD2 (6 bases). V lost 0 bases and J lost 0, with 9 bases in between. In germline, CDR1 is ENHRY, CDR2 SYGVKD. The length of the CDR3 is 16 residues. Here the CDR3 reads CAISESGRSSYNEQFF. Written as DNA, the CDR3 is TGTGCCATCAGTGAGTCGGGGAGGAGCTCCTACAATGAGCAGTTCTTC.

The rearrangement links TRBV25-1 to TRBJ2-3; possible D gene TRBD2, 5 bases. The CDR3 is made up of 14 amino acids. CDR1 is MGHDK, CDR2 SYGVNS, per germline. Trimming left V 3 bases short and J 7 bases short, with 14 bases between. The CDR3 region has the DNA TGTGCCAGCAGTGACAGATCTAGCTTCAATACGCAGTATTTT. Its translation is CASSDRSSFNTQYF. Full variable domain (outside the CDR3, taken from reference TRBV25-1 and TRBJ2-3): EADIYQTPRYLVIGTGKKITLECSQTMGHDKMYWYQQDPGMELHLIHYSYGVNSTEKGDLSSESTVSRIRTEHFPLTLESARPSHTSQYLCASSDRSSFNTQYFGPGTRLTVL.

This chain joins TRBV25-1 and TRBJ2-4; D remains unclear. Germline V lookup: CDR1 MGHDK, CDR2 SYGVNS. The CDR3 loop spans 13 amino acids. The V end lost 8 bases, the J end lost 3 bases, and 11 bases lay between the germline ends. The CDR3 spells CASLDVDKNIQYF. CDR3 coding DNA: TGTGCCAGCTTAGACGTTGACAAAAACATTCAGTACTTC.

This clonotype appeared a few times. V and J are TRBV12-3 or TRBV12-4 and TRBJ2-1; 11 bases line up with TRBD2. The CDR3 totals 14 residues. The V and J ends lost 10 bases and 4 bases, in that order; junction bases with no gene match: 6. The CDR3 sequence: CATRLAGLYNEQFF. The CDR3 DNA follows: TGTGCCACCCGACTAGCGGGATTGTACAATGAGCAGTTCTTC.

The rearrangement links TRBV11-2 to TRBJ2-3, with 10 bases identical to TRBD2. The J call may be faulty, since TRBJ2-7 better matches the DNA end. Per germline, CDR1 SGHAT and CDR2 FQNNGV. The CDR3 sequence is 17 residues long. CDR3 in amino acids: CASSAGSGGRDGDTQYF. Written as DNA, the CDR3 is TGTGCCAGCAGCGCGGGTAGCGGGGGGCGTGACGGAGATACGCAGTACTTC.

This clonotype was counted ten times or more. The rearrangement uses TRBV6-1 and TRBJ2-3; 9 bases agree with TRBD2. V shed 9 bases and J 5 bases; nucleotides not matched to a gene: 12. CDR3 length equals 15 residues. Per germline, CDR1 MNHNS and CDR2 SASEGT. The CDR3 is CASIPGLALGDTQYF. The CDR3, as DNA: TGTGCCAGTATACCGGGACTAGCTCTTGGAGATACGCAGTATTTT.

In this sample, this clonotype turned up a few times. A much more abundant neighbour one base away suggests this may be a read error. The chain couples TRBV12-3 or TRBV12-4 to TRBJ2-1, with D perhaps given as TRBD1 or TRBD2 (5 bases each). This CDR3 comprises 15 residues. The ends were cut back, 7 bases at V and 13 bases at J, with 26 bases in the middle. CDR3 sequence: CASILSGIQGETQFF. CDR3 nucleotides: TGTGCCAGCATTCTATCCGGGATTCAGGGAGAGACCCAGTTCTTC.

This clonotype showed up just once. The germline gene is not matched at one end of the junction; a read error may be the cause. This chain connects TRBV6-1 to TRBJ2-3, with 7 positions matching TRBD2. In germline, CDR1 is MNHNS, CDR2 SASEGT. The CDR3 has 16 amino acids. The CDR3 DNA reads TGTGCGAGCCGCGAATGGGGGACGGGAGGCACAAACACGCAGTACTTT. This sequence encodes CASREWGTGGTNTQYF.

J is TRBJ2-1 and V is TRBV7-2; D remains ambiguous. The DNA end favors TRBJ2-5, so the J call may be wrong. From germline, CDR1 is SGHTA and CDR2 FQGNSA. This CDR3 is built from 13 residues. CDR3 DNA: TGTGCCAGTGCCCCCAGTTTCCAAGAGACCCAGTACTTC. Amino acids: CASAPSFQETQYF.

As concerns this clonotype: The conserved phenylalanine or tryptophan normally closing the CDR3 is absent here, so this likely arose from a read error. No DNA is shown, since the ends of the CDR3 on it are uncertain; the CDR3 is the one TCRdb lists. V usage is TRBV6-4 and J usage is TRBJ1-1. CDR1 is MRHNA, CDR2 SNTAGT, per germline. Both ends counted, the CDR3 spans 15 residues. CDR3 sequence reads: CASRALVRTSSTSGQ.

The chain employs TRBV20-1 and TRBJ2-1, with a tentative D call TRBD2 (6 bases). From germline, CDR1 is DFQATT and CDR2 SNEGSKA (reference sequence). Trimming took 0 bases from V and 4 from J, leaving 16 bases between them. The CDR3 spans 16 residues. DNA for the CDR3: TGCAGTGCTAGAGATACTAGCAGTTGGGCGTACAATGAGCAGTTCTTC. As protein: CSARDTSSWAYNEQFF.

For this clonotype: An end of the junction does not agree with germline; a read error may underlie this. The chain links TRBV6-1 to TRBJ2-1, with D perhaps matching TRBD2 (7 bases). Germline lookup yields CDR1 MNHNS and CDR2 SASEGT. The CDR3 sequence is 16 residues long. The CDR3 sequence: CASRGGGARDEETQYF. CDR3 coding DNA: TGTGCCAGCAGGGGAGGGGGGGCACGTGACGAAGAGACGCAGTATTTC.